Below, 8 T cell receptor beta chains from the same sample are listed, as sequenced in a study of CD8+ T cells in alopecia areata. Isolated RNA was reverse transcribed into cDNA used as the sequencing template. TCRdb's table, derived via immunoSEQ multiplex PCR, lists solely in-frame clones and lacks some. Of 130,000 or so clones in the sample, 47% were seen once. The sequenced sample was NKG2D-low CD8+ T cells sorted from blood. The origin of the receptors is a human donor with alopecia areata.

This clone turned up a few times. V usage is TRBV5-1 and J usage is TRBJ2-5; D is undetermined. CDR1 is SGHRS and CDR2 is YFSETQ in the germline V gene. The CDR3 contains 13 residues. Trimming removed 4 bases from V and 5 bases from J, with 12 bases in between. CDR3 region: CASSPLLEETQYF. DNA for the CDR3: TGCGCCAGCAGCCCTTTACTTGAGGAGACCCAGTACTTC.

V and J are TRBV9 and TRBJ2-7; D possibly matches TRBD1 or TRBD2 (5 bases each). V was pared by 3 bases and J by 4 bases, with 14 bases between. Germline CDR1 reads SGDLS; CDR2 reads YYNGEE. This CDR3 has 14 residues. The CDR3 DNA reads TGTGCCAGCAGCGCCCGGGACCACGCGTACGAGCAGTACTTC. Translating it yields CASSARDHAYEQYF.

This clone was seen a handful of times. The chain has TRBV29-1 and TRBJ2-6; D not certain. Trimming left V 7 bases short and J 0 bases short, with 4 bases between. Germline V CDR1 and CDR2: SQVTM, ANQGSEA. This CDR3 is 12 amino acids long. The CDR3 region is CSAYSGANVLTF. The CDR3 coding sequence is TGCAGCGCCTACTCTGGGGCCAACGTCCTGACTTTC.

The V and J genes are TRBV27 and TRBJ2-4, with D possibly TRBD2 on 5 matching bases. V was clipped by 6 bases and J by 0 bases, with 15 bases between them. This CDR3 comprises 16 residues. From germline, CDR1 is MNHEY and CDR2 SMNVEV (reference sequence). This CDR3 is CASRPAGILAKNIQYF. The DNA for the CDR3 is TGTGCCAGCAGGCCGGCCGGGATCTTAGCCAAAAACATTCAGTACTTC.

J is TRBJ2-1 and V is TRBV6-5; D is ambiguous. Germline loops: CDR1 MNHEY, CDR2 SVGAGI. Between the trimmed V and J ends, which lost 0 bases and 6 bases, there was a span of 3 bases. This CDR3 is built from 12 residues. CDR3 sequence: CASSYSANEQFF. The CDR3 DNA sequence: TGTGCCAGCAGTTACTCGGCCAATGAGCAGTTCTTC.

The J gene is TRBJ2-1, the V gene TRBV29-1; 8 nucleotides line up with TRBD1. The CDR3 sequence is 12 residues long. The germline CDR1 and CDR2 sequences are SQVTM and ANQGSEA. The CDR3: CTGQGLYNEQFF. DNA for the CDR3: TGCACCGGACAGGGCCTCTACAATGAGCAGTTCTTC.

The chain joins TRBV30 to TRBJ2-1; D not resolved. CDR3 length: 16 amino acids. Germline CDR1 GTSNPN, CDR2 SVGIG (reference sequence). Trimming shortened V by 0 bases and J by 2 bases, and 14 bases separated the two germline ends. As DNA, the CDR3 is TGTGCCTGGAGTGTAAAGTGGGGTGAGACCTACAATGAGCAGTTCTTC. Translated: CAWSVKWGETYNEQFF.

This chain joins TRBV29-1 and TRBJ2-2; 10 nucleotides match TRBD2. CDR3 length: 14 residues. The ends lost 6 bases at V and 3 bases at J; junction bases unmatched: 4. Germline lookup yields CDR1 SQVTM and CDR2 ANQGSEA. The CDR3 here is CSVKLAGYTGELFF. CDR3 in DNA: TGCAGCGTGAAACTAGCGGGGTACACCGGGGAGCTGTTTTTT.